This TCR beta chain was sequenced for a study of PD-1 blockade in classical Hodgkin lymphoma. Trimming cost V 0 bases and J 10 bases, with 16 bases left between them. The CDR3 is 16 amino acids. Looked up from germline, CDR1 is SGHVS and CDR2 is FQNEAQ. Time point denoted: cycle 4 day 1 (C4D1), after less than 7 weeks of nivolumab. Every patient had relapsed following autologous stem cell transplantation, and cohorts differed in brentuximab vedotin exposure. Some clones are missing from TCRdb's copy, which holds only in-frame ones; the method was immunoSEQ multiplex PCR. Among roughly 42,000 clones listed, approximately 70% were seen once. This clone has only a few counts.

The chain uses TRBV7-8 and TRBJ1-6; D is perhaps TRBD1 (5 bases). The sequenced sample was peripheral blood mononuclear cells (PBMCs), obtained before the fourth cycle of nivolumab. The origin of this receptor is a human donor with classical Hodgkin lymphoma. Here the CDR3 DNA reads TGTGCCAGCAGCTTAGCAGGACAAGGGTCGGAGTCACCCCTCCACTTT. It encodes CASSLAGQGSESPLHF.